A selection of T cell receptor beta chains follows, all from one sample in a study of cytomegalovirus exposure and HLA in healthy donors. Sequencing used immunoSEQ multiplex PCR; TCRdb keeps in-frame clones, though not all of them. The sample yields about 160,000 clones, around 84% seen once. The sequenced sample was PBMCs. The receptors come from a man younger than 35 in good health and CMV-seronegative. Both conserved end residues are part of each CDR3. The D gene is left open where the match is weak. Part of the rows lack a size; the others show once, few, many or a class for expanded clones.

j_call v_call clone_size d_call cdr3_nt cdr3_aa
TRBJ1-2 TRBV7-9 . TRBD1 TGTGCCAGCAGCATGGGACAGGGATCCCCTAACTATGGCTACACCTTC CASSMGQGSPNYGYTF
TRBJ2-7 TRBV7-9 few . TGTGCCAGCAGCTCCCAACAGGGGAGGTACGAGCAGTACTTC CASSSQQGRYEQYF
TRBJ1-2 TRBV5-8 . TRBD1 TGTGCCAGCAGCTACCTAATCGGACAGGGTAGTGGGTATGGCTACACCTTC CASSYLIGQGSGYGYTF
TRBJ2-2 TRBV23-1 once TRBD2 TGCGCCAGCAGCCGTCCGGGACTAGCGGGAGTAGGCGGGGAGCTGTTTTTT CASSRPGLAGVGGELFF
TRBJ2-7 TRBV4-1 . . TGCGCCAGCAGCCAAGAAGGATCCGGGTTTGGGGAGCAGTACTTC CASSQEGSGFGEQYF
TRBJ2-2 TRBV18 once TRBD1 TGTGCCAGCTCAACGGGACAGGCGAACACCGGGGAGCTGTTTTTT CASSTGQANTGELFF
TRBJ2-7 TRBV10-3 . TRBD1 TGTGCCATCAGCGGGGGACAGGGGAACGAGCAGTACTTC CAISGGQGNEQYF
TRBJ2-7 TRBV28 . . TGTGCCAGCAGCCCCCAACCCTACTACGAGCAGTACTTC CASSPQPYYEQYF
TRBJ1-4 TRBV19 . TRBD1 TGTGCCAGTAGTCCGACAGGGTCTAATGAAAAACTGTTTTTT CASSPTGSNEKLFF
TRBJ1-1 TRBV18 . TRBD1 TGTGCCAGCTCACTTGACAGGGACACTGAAGCTTTCTTT CASSLDRDTEAFF
TRBJ2-2 TRBV25-1 . . TGTGCCAGCCTGAGCACAGGGAGCAACACCGGGGAGCTGTTTTTT CASLSTGSNTGELFF
TRBJ2-3 TRBV30 few . TGTGCCTGGAGTGTACGAGGGGGAGATACGCAGTATTTT CAWSVRGGDTQYF
TRBJ2-3 TRBV28 . TRBD2 TGTGCCAGCAGTTTCCCGACTAGCGGGACCACAGATACGCAGTATTTT CASSFPTSGTTDTQYF
TRBJ1-4 TRBV14 . . TGTGCCAGCAGCCAAGACAGGGGCAACGAAAAACTGTTTTTT CASSQDRGNEKLFF
TRBJ2-1 TRBV5-1 . TRBD1 TGCGCCAGCAGCTTTACAGGGGGGTACAATGAGCAGTTCTTC CASSFTGGYNEQFF
TRBJ1-5 TRBV28 . . TGTGCCAGCAGACCCTCGGGGTATAGCAATCAGCCCCAGCATTTT CASRPSGYSNQPQHF
TRBJ1-2 TRBV2 . . TGTGCCAGCAGAGTCGGGGGATTGGGGGGCTACACCTTC CASRVGGLGGYTF
TRBJ2-3 TRBV7-9 . TRBD2 TGTGCCAGCAGCGGGGGGGAGGATACGCAGTATTTT CASSGGEDTQYF
TRBJ2-5 TRBV5-1 . TRBD1 TGCGCCAGCAGTCGACAGGGTACGGAGACCCAGTACTTC CASSRQGTETQYF
TRBJ2-7 TRBV19 . TRBD1 TGTGCCAGTAGTATGACAGGGGAACGGGCCTACGAGCAGTACTTC CASSMTGERAYEQYF
TRBJ1-2 TRBV29-1 once . TGCAGCGTTGTGGGGGCTGACACCGACTATGGCTACACCTTC CSVVGADTDYGYTF
TRBJ1-6 TRBV19 . . TGTGCCGGGGAGGTAGGTAGGGTAGGGCTATCTAATTCACCCCTCCACTTT CAGEVGRVGLSNSPLHF
TRBJ2-5 TRBV7-8 . TRBD1 TGTGCCAGCAGCTTCGAGGCCCAGGACAGGGAGTATTCGGAGACCCAGTACTTC CASSFEAQDREYSETQYF
TRBJ1-6 TRBV5-6 . . TGTGCCAGCAGCTTCGGTACAGGGCAGGTTAATTCACCCCTCCACTTT CASSFGTGQVNSPLHF
TRBJ1-5 TRBV6-1 few . TGTGCCAGCAGCGAGACTGCGTCGGGTCTGGCCCAGCATTTT CASSETASGLAQHF
TRBJ2-3 TRBV29-1 . . TGCAGCCCGGAGCTCGTGGATACGCAGTATTTT CSPELVDTQYF
TRBJ1-3 TRBV6-5 . . TGTGCCAGCAGTTACGACAGTTGGTCTGGAAACACCATATATTTT CASSYDSWSGNTIYF
TRBJ2-6 TRBV9 . TRBD2 TGTGCCAGCACCCCATCCGGGGGGTGGTCTGGGGCCAACGTCCTGACTTTC CASTPSGGWSGANVLTF
TRBJ2-3 TRBV11-2 . . TGTGCCAGCAGCCCCCGGGAGAGTCCCGTCGATACGCAGTATTTT CASSPRESPVDTQYF
TRBJ1-2 TRBV19 . . TGTGCCAGTAGTGGCGGAGCTAACTATGGCTACACCTTC CASSGGANYGYTF
TRBJ1-2 TRBV29-1 . . TGCAGCGTCCAAGGCTACACCTTC CSVQGYTF
TRBJ2-7 TRBV6-6 . TRBD2 TGTGCCACCCGGACTAGCGGGAGTGTGGGTTCCGAGCAGTACTTC CATRTSGSVGSEQYF
TRBJ2-7 TRBV7-9 few . TGTGCCAGCAGCTTAGGAGGGGGTGACAGCTCCTACGAGCAGTACTTC CASSLGGGDSSYEQYF
TRBJ1-4 TRBV7-9 . . TGTGCCAGCAGCTTAGGAGGGTCCCTCAATGAAAAACTGTTTTTT CASSLGGSLNEKLFF
TRBJ2-2 TRBV7-9 . . TGTGCCAGCAGCCCTACTCATAGTTTGAGGAACACCGGGGAGCTGTTTTTT CASSPTHSLRNTGELFF
TRBJ1-5 TRBV6-1 . . TGTGCCAGCATAGGGGCGGGGAATCAGCCCCAGCATTTT CASIGAGNQPQHF
TRBJ2-2 TRBV27 . . TGTGCCAGCAAAACAGGGTACGGGGAGCTGTTTTTT CASKTGYGELFF
TRBJ2-1 TRBV19 . TRBD2 TGTGCCAGTAGGGTACTAGCGGGGGGGCAGGTTGAGCAGTTCTTC CASRVLAGGQVEQFF
TRBJ2-7 TRBV7-9 . TRBD2 TGTTCCAGCAGCTTAGCGGTAGCGGGAGGGCCACGGGCCTACGAGCAGTACTTC CSSSLAVAGGPRAYEQYF
TRBJ1-2 TRBV6-5 few TRBD1 TGTGCCAGCAGTTACCAAAGGACAGGGGGCGGCTATGGCTACACCTTC CASSYQRTGGGYGYTF
TRBJ1-1 TRBV7-3 . . TGTGCCAGCAGCGCCGGAGGACCGAACACTGAAGCTTTCTTT CASSAGGPNTEAFF
TRBJ1-1 TRBV5-5 few TRBD1 TGTGCCAGCAGCTTGGGGGCAGGGGGCTTAGAAGCTTTCTTT CASSLGAGGLEAFF
TRBJ2-1 TRBV4-2 . . TGTGCCAGCAGCCATTGGGACGGAGGGGGGGATGAGCAGTTCTTC CASSHWDGGGDEQFF
TRBJ1-2 TRBV7-9 . TRBD1 TGTGCCACCCTGGACAGGGAGAACTATGGCTACACCTTC CATLDRENYGYTF
TRBJ2-1 TRBV29-1 . . TGCAGCGTTGTGACAGGAACCTACAATGAGCAGTTCTTC CSVVTGTYNEQFF
TRBJ1-6 TRBV6-1 . TRBD1 TGTGCCAGCAGTGTCGAGGGACAGGGGGCTTCACCCCTCCACTTT CASSVEGQGASPLHF
TRBJ1-5 TRBV18 . TRBD1 TGTGCCAGCTCACCACGGGCAGGGGGCTGGGGCAATCAGCCCCAGCATTTT CASSPRAGGWGNQPQHF
TRBJ1-6 TRBV27 . TRBD1 TGTGCCAGCAGTTCGAGCTTGACAGGGAATGTTTCACCCCTCCACTTT CASSSSLTGNVSPLHF
TRBJ2-7 TRBV28 once TRBD1 TGTGCCAGCAGACGGGGACAGGCGAACTACGAGCAGTACTTC CASRRGQANYEQYF
TRBJ2-7 TRBV19 . TRBD1 TGTGCCAGTAGCCTGGCGGGGGGACAGGGGGCCCACGAGCAGTACTTC CASSLAGGQGAHEQYF
TRBJ1-1 TRBV28 . TRBD1 TGTGCCAGCAGTTTAGGCAGGGGGCGGGTGAACACTGAAGCTTTCTTT CASSLGRGRVNTEAFF
TRBJ2-3 TRBV7-9 . . TGTTCCAGCAGCTTAGGGATCGACATACCTAGCACAGATACGCAGTATTTT CSSSLGIDIPSTDTQYF
TRBJ1-1 TRBV30 . TRBD1 TGTGCCTGGCAGGGACAGGGGGCTTTGAACACTGAAGCTTTCTTT CAWQGQGALNTEAFF
TRBJ2-2 TRBV9 . TRBD2 TGTGCCAGCAGCGTAGTAGCTAGCGGGGGGACCACCGGGGAGCTGTTTTTT CASSVVASGGTTGELFF
TRBJ1-5 TRBV18 . . TGTGCCAGCTCACGGACAGACAATCAGCCCCAGCATTTT CASSRTDNQPQHF